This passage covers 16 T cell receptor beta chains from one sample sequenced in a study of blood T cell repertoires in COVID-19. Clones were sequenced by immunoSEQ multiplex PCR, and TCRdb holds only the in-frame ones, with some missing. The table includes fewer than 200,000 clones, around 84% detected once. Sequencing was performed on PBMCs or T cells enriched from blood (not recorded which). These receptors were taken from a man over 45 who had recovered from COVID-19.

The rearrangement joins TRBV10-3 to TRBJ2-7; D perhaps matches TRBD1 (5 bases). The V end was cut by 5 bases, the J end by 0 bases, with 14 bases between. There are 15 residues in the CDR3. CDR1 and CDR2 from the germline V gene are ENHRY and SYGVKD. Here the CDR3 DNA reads TGTGCCATCAGTCCTGAACAGGCCTCCTCCTACGAGCAGTACTTC. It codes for CAISPEQASSYEQYF.

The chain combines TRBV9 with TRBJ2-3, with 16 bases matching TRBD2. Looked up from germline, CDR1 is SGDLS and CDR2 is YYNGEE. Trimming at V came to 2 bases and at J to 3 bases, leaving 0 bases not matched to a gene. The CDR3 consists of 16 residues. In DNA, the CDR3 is TGTGCCAGCAGCGTGGGACTAGCGGGGGGGACAGATACGCAGTATTTT. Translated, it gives CASSVGLAGGTDTQYF.

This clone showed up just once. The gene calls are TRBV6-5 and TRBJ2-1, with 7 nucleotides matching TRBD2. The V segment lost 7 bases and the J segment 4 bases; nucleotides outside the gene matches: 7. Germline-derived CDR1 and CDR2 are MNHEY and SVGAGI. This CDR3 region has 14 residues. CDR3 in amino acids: CASNVGGRYNEQFF. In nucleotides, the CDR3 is TGTGCCAGCAACGTGGGAGGGCGTTACAATGAGCAGTTCTTC.

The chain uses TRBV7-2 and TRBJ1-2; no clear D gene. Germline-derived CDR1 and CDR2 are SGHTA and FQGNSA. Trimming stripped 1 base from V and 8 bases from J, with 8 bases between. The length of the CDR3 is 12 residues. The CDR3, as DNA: TGTGCCAGCAGCTTAGAAGCGGGGGGCTACACCTTC. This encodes CASSLEAGGYTF.

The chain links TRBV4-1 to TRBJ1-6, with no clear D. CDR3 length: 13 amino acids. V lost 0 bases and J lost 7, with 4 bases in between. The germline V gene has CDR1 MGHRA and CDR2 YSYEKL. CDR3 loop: CASSQDRNSPLHF. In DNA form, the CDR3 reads TGCGCCAGCAGCCAAGACAGAAATTCACCCCTCCACTTT.

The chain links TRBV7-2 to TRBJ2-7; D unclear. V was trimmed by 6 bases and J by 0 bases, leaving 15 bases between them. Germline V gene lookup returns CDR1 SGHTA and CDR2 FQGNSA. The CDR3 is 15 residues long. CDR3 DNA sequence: TGTGCCAGCAGTTCTAGTGGCATCTTCTCCTACGAGCAGTACTTC. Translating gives CASSSSGIFSYEQYF.

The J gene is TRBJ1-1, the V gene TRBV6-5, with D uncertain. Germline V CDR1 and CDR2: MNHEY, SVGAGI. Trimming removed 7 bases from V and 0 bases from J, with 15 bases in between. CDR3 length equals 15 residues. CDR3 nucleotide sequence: TGTGCCAGCATCGAGGCTAAGGCGATGAACACTGAAGCTTTCTTT. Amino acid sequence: CASIEAKAMNTEAFF.

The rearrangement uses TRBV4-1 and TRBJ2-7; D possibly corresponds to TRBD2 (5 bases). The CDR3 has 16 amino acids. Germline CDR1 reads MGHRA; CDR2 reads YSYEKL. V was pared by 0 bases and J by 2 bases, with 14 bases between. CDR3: CASSQERIGGTYEQYF. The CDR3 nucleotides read TGCGCCAGCAGCCAAGAACGTATTGGAGGAACCTACGAGCAGTACTTC.

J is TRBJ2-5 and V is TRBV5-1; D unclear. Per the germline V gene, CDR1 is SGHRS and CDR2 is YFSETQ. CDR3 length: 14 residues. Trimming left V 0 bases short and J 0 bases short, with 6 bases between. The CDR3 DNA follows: TGCGCCAGCAGCTTGGAAGCGCACCAAGAGACCCAGTACTTC. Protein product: CASSLEAHQETQYF.

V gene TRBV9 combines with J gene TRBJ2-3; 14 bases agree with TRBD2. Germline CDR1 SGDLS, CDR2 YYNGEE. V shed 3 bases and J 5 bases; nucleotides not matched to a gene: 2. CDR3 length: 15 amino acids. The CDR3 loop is CASSETSGGVDTQYF. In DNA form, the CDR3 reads TGTGCCAGCAGCGAGACTAGCGGGGGGGTAGATACGCAGTATTTT.

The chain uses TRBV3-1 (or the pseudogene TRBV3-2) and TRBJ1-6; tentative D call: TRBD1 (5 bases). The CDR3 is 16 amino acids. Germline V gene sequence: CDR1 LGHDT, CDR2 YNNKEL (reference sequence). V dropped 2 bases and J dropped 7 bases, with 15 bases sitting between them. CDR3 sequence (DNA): TGTGCCAGCAGCCAATTCCGGGACTCGGGCAATTCACCCCTCCACTTT. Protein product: CASSQFRDSGNSPLHF.

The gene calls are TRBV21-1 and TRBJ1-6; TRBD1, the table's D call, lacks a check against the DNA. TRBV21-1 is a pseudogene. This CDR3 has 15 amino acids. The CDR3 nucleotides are TGTGCCAGCAGCACGACAGGCTCCTATAATTCACCCCTCCACTTT. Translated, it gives CASSTTGSYNSPLHF.

In nucleotides, the CDR3 is TGTGCCAGCAGCACCCGAGCAGGGCCCTCCGGGAACACCATATATTTT. This codes for CASSTRAGPSGNTIYF. The gene calls are TRBV13 and TRBJ1-3; D perhaps matches TRBD1 (5 bases). CDR3 length equals 16 residues. The germline CDR1 and CDR2 sequences are PRHDT and FYEKMQ (reference sequence). V dropped 5 bases and J dropped 7 bases, with 21 bases sitting between them.

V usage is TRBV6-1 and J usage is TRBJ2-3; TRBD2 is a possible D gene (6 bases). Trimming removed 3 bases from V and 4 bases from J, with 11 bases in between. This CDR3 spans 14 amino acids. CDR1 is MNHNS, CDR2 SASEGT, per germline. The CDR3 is CASSDPGVSDTQYF. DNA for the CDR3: TGTGCCAGCAGTGACCCGGGGGTGTCAGATACGCAGTATTTT.

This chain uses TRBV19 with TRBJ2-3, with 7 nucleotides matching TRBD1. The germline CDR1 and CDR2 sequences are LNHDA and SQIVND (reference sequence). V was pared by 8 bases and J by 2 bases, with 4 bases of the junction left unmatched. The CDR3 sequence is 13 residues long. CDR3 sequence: CASRDSPTDTQYF. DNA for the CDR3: TGTGCCAGTCGGGACAGCCCCACAGATACGCAGTATTTT.

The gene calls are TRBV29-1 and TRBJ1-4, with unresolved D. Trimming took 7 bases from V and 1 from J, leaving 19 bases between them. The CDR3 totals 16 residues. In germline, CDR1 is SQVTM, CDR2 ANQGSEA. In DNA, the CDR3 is TGCAGCGGCCGGTTAGGTCAGGCGGGAACTAATGAAAAACTGTTTTTT. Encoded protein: CSGRLGQAGTNEKLFF.